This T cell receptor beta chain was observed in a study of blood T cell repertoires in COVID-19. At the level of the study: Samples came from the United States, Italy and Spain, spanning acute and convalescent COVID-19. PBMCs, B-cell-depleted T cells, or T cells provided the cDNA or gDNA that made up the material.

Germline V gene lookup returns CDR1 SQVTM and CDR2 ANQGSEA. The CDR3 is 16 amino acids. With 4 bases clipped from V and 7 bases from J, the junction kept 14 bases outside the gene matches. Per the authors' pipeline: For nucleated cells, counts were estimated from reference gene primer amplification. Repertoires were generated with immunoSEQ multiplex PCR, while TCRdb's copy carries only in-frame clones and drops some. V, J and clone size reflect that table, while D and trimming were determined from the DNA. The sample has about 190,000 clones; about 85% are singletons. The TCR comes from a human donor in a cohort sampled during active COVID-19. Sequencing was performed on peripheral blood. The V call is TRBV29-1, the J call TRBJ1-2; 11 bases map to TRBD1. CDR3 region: CSVGFGQGALIGGYTF. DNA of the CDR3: TGCAGCGTTGGTTTCGGACAGGGGGCGTTGATCGGTGGCTACACCTTC. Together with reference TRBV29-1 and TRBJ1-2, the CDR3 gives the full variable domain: SAVISQKPSRDICQRGTSLTIQCQVDSQVTMMFWYRQQPGQSLTLIATANQGSEATYESGFVIDKFPISRPNLTFSTLTVSNMSPEDSSIYLCSVGFGQGALIGGYTFGSGTRLTVV.